This T cell receptor beta chain is drawn from a study of technical replicates of blood from a handful of donors. The repertoire was sequenced with immunoSEQ multiplex PCR; TCRdb's copy has only in-frame clones and lacks some. Counted here are around 77,000 clones, roughly 89% occurring once; the ten biggest clones make up roughly 0.41%. Germline V gene data show CDR1 as SGHRS and CDR2 as YFSETQ. Trimming took 4 bases from V and 10 from J; bases not matched to a gene: 11. The CDR3 runs to 15 residues. The receptor comes from a human donor in good health. The gene calls are TRBV5-1 and TRBJ2-1, with 10 bases lining up with TRBD2. Material: T cells isolated from PBMCs. The CDR3 bases are TGCGCCAGCAGCCCCCTAGCGGGAGCAGAGGGGGAGCAGTTCTTC. Residues: CASSPLAGAEGEQFF.